These 13 T cell receptor beta chains originate from one sample sequenced in a study of cytotoxic CD8 clonotypes in ibrutinib-treated CLL. Clones were read by immunoSEQ multiplex PCR, and TCRdb kept only the in-frame ones, dropping some. The data contain over 150,000 clones, 72% of them singletons. Specimen: PBMCs, collected after 24 months of ibrutinib treatment. These TCRs come from a human donor with chronic lymphocytic leukemia.

Only one count was recorded for this clone. The chain carries TRBV4-2 and TRBJ2-7; 8 bases are a match to TRBD1. There are 16 residues in the CDR3. Germline CDR1 LGHNA, CDR2 YNFKEQ. J was trimmed by 5 bases and V by 4 bases; bases with no gene match: 13. The CDR3 spells CASSREYRQGSHEQYF. As DNA, the CDR3 is TGTGCCAGCAGCCGAGAATATCGACAGGGGTCGCACGAGCAGTACTTC.

The rearrangement joins TRBV4-2 to TRBJ1-1, with 11 bases aligning to TRBD1. Trimming took 5 bases from V and 2 from J; bases not matched to a gene: 4. Germline V CDR1 and CDR2: LGHNA, YNFKEQ. The CDR3 totals 15 residues. The CDR3 region has the DNA TGTGCCAGCAGCACGGGACAGGGGGTAAACACTGAAGCTTTCTTT. This encodes CASSTGQGVNTEAFF.

This clone was picked up one time. Within the sample, other DNA sequences also encode this same CDR3. The V and J genes are TRBV30 and TRBJ2-5; D uncertain. V lost 1 base to trimming and J lost 3 bases, with 0 bases between them. This CDR3 has 10 amino acids. Germline loops: CDR1 GTSNPN, CDR2 SVGIG (reference sequence). This chain's CDR3 is CAWSEETQYF. The CDR3 DNA sequence: TGTGCCTGGAGTGAAGAGACCCAGTACTTC.

The J gene is TRBJ1-2, the V gene TRBV28; 10 bases are a match to TRBD1. Germline CDR1 is MDHEN and CDR2 is SYDVKM. This CDR3 contains 15 residues. V lost 5 bases and J lost 4; bases outside the gene matches: 7. CDR3 coding DNA: TGTGCCAGCAGTACCAGGGACAGGGGAGGCTATGGCTACACCTTC. This gives the protein CASSTRDRGGYGYTF.

This rearrangement joins TRBV4-3 to TRBJ2-3; 8 bases are a match to TRBD2. The junction had 3 bases not matched to a gene; V was cut back by 0 bases and J by 1 base. The CDR3 runs to 16 residues. Germline CDR1 LGHNA, CDR2 YSLEER. For the CDR3, the DNA is TGCGCCAGCAGCCAAGAGACGCGGGGGGGCACAGATACGCAGTATTTT. As protein: CASSQETRGGTDTQYF.

As DNA, the CDR3 is TGTGCCAGCAGCGGGGGGACTGAAGCTTTCTTT. It yields the protein CASSGGTEAFF. The genes are TRBV7-6 and TRBJ1-1; weak D call: TRBD1 (5 bases). This CDR3 region has 11 residues. V lost 5 bases, J lost 5 bases, and 6 bases lay in between. Germline V gene sequence: CDR1 SGHVS, CDR2 FNYEAQ.

The sample holds one count of this clone. The rearrangement uses TRBV19 and TRBJ2-3; tentative D call: TRBD2 (6 bases). The CDR3 is made up of 13 amino acids. Trimming stripped 6 bases from V and 5 bases from J, with 12 bases between. Germline loops: CDR1 LNHDA, CDR2 SQIVND (reference sequence). The CDR3 protein is CASRVGAGDTQYF. The CDR3 region has the DNA TGTGCCAGTAGGGTGGGAGCGGGAGATACGCAGTATTTT.

The V and J genes are TRBV18 and TRBJ2-5, with D maybe TRBD2 (5 bases). The V end lost 1 base, the J end lost 2 bases, and 11 bases lay between the germline ends. CDR1 KGHSH and CDR2 LQKENI come from the germline V gene. The CDR3 extends over 15 amino acids. The chain's CDR3 is CASSPRRSAQETQYF. The CDR3 nucleotides are TGTGCCAGCTCACCACGGCGTAGCGCTCAAGAGACCCAGTACTTC.

The CDR3 reads CATSRVPKAAGVGYEQYF. The CDR3 DNA reads TGTGCCACCAGCAGAGTCCCAAAAGCAGCGGGAGTTGGGTACGAGCAGTACTTC. V gene TRBV15 combines with J gene TRBJ2-7, with TRBD2 matching over 8 bases. CDR1 LNHNV and CDR2 YYDKDF come from the germline V gene (reference sequence). V shed 1 base, J shed 4 bases, and the junction held 15 bases outside the gene matches. The CDR3 has 18 residues.

The chain carries TRBV5-1 and TRBJ2-7; TRBD1 is a possible D gene (5 bases). The CDR3 has 15 amino acids. The germline CDR1 and CDR2 sequences are SGHRS and YFSETQ. Deletions cut 0 bases from V and 3 bases from J, with 13 bases between. The DNA for the CDR3 is TGCGCCAGCAGCTTGGCAGGACAAAAACACTACGAGCAGTACTTC. It codes for CASSLAGQKHYEQYF.

This clone was seen a single time. This chain uses TRBV28 with TRBJ1-2; TRBD1 aligns across 9 bases. This CDR3 has 16 residues. From germline, CDR1 is MDHEN and CDR2 SYDVKM. J lost 6 bases, V lost 1 base, and 9 bases had no gene match. The CDR3 DNA reads TGTGCCAGCAGTTTATATTCTCTCGGGACAGGGCATGGCTACACCTTC. This codes for CASSLYSLGTGHGYTF.

The chain recombines TRBV19 with TRBJ2-1, with 8 bases aligning to TRBD2. Germline assignment: CDR1 LNHDA and CDR2 SQIVND (reference sequence). CDR3 length: 15 amino acids. V was clipped by 7 bases and J by 9 bases; unmatched bases: 14. CDR3 sequence reads: CASNIPGLGRGEQFF. CDR3 DNA: TGTGCCAGTAATATCCCGGGACTAGGGAGGGGTGAGCAGTTCTTC.

V is TRBV7-2 and J is TRBJ2-7; 15 bases match TRBD2. Trimming took 0 bases from V and 8 from J; bases not matched to a gene: 5. The CDR3 runs 16 residues. Germline lookup yields CDR1 SGHTA and CDR2 FQGNSA. The CDR3 coding sequence is TGTGCCAGCAGCTTAGCGCCGGGACTAGCGGGAGGAAAGCAGTACTTC. It specifies CASSLAPGLAGGKQYF.